These 8 T cell receptor beta chains share one sample of origin, sequenced in a study of cytomegalovirus exposure and HLA in healthy donors. Using immunoSEQ multiplex PCR, the repertoire was profiled, and TCRdb retains in-frame clones only, with some absent. Among more than 140,000 clones listed, 70% to 90% were seen once. Sequenced: PBMCs. These receptors were obtained from a woman aged 18-35 years in good health and CMV-seropositive.

The V call is TRBV15, the J call TRBJ1-1; D remains ambiguous. CDR1 LNHNV and CDR2 YYDKDF come from the germline V gene (reference sequence). The ends were cut back, 0 bases at V and 9 bases at J, with 11 bases in the middle. The CDR3 is 13 amino acids. CDR3 sequence reads: CATSRDGGQKAFF. Here the CDR3 DNA reads TGTGCCACCAGCAGAGATGGAGGGCAAAAAGCTTTCTTT.

This clone was counted a few times. The rearrangement links TRBV25-1 to TRBJ1-2; 9 bases line up with TRBD1. Germline V CDR1 and CDR2: MGHDK, SYGVNS. The CDR3 is 14 residues long. The V gene end was trimmed by 5 bases and the J gene end by 5 bases; junction bases not matched to a gene: 6. The chain's CDR3 is CASSLTGGIYGYTF. Here the CDR3 DNA reads TGTGCCAGCAGTCTAACAGGGGGCATTTATGGCTACACCTTC.

J is TRBJ2-1 and V is TRBV11-3; 11 nucleotides match TRBD2. CDR1 SGHNT and CDR2 YENEEA come from the germline V gene. CDR3 length: 15 amino acids. Trimming removed 5 bases from V and 7 bases from J; junction bases left unmatched: 7. The CDR3 reads CASSATSGSANEQFF. For the CDR3, the DNA is TGTGCCAGCAGCGCAACTAGCGGGAGTGCGAATGAGCAGTTCTTC.

This chain connects TRBV5-4 to TRBJ2-5; 7 nucleotides line up with TRBD2. V shed 5 bases, J shed 4 bases, and the junction held 8 bases outside the gene matches. CDR1 and CDR2 (germline): SGHNT, YYREEE (reference sequence). This CDR3 spans 14 amino acids. The CDR3 coding sequence is TGTGCCAGCAGAAAATCGGCGGGAGCAGAGACCCAGTACTTC. As protein: CASRKSAGAETQYF.

This clone showed up just once. The V call is TRBV9, the J call TRBJ2-2, with TRBD2 matching 13 bases. Germline V gene sequence: CDR1 SGDLS, CDR2 YYNGEE. The V and J ends lost 5 bases and 7 bases, in that order; junction bases with no gene match: 11. The CDR3 has 17 residues. The CDR3 nucleotides read TGTGCCAGCAGTACCGGGACTAGCGGGACCCGCGGCGGGGAGCTGTTTTTT. It translates to CASSTGTSGTRGGELFF.

The V and J genes are TRBV28 and TRBJ2-7; 7 bases fit TRBD2. V was clipped by 10 bases and J by 6 bases; unmatched bases: 9. The CDR3 extends over 12 amino acids. Looked up from germline, CDR1 is MDHEN and CDR2 is SYDVKM. The CDR3 nucleotides are TGTGCCATCAGATCGGGGGGTCTCGAGCAGTACTTC. Protein: CAIRSGGLEQYF.

This chain connects TRBV19 to TRBJ2-5; 7 bases agree with TRBD1. The V gene end was trimmed by 2 bases and the J gene end by 2 bases; junction bases not matched to a gene: 2. The CDR3 spans 14 residues. Germline CDR1 reads LNHDA; CDR2 reads SQIVND (reference sequence). The CDR3, as DNA: TGTGCCAGTAGTATATTGGACAGGCAAGAGACCCAGTACTTC. The encoded protein is CASSILDRQETQYF. Complete variable domain (other parts from reference TRBV19 and TRBJ2-5): DGGITQSPKYLFRKEGQNVTLSCEQNLNHDAMYWYRQDPGQGLRLIYYSQIVNDFQKGDIAEGYSVSREKKESFPLTVTSAQKNPTAFYLCASSILDRQETQYFGPGTRLLVL.

This chain connects TRBV11-2 to TRBJ2-3, with D tentatively TRBD1 (6 bases). Trimming removed 4 bases at V and 0 bases at J, with 11 bases between. The CDR3 runs 15 residues. Germline V lookup: CDR1 SGHAT, CDR2 FQNNGV. Here the CDR3 reads CASSSGTTSTDTQYF. For the CDR3, the DNA is TGTGCCAGCAGCTCCGGGACAACTAGCACAGATACGCAGTATTTT.